The clone carrying this T cell receptor beta chain was recorded many times. No cell fractionation was done, so the repertoire covers all unsorted peripheral blood T cells. The data were taken from a study of HIV-infected patients and healthy controls. The CDR3 sequence is 13 residues long. Germline assignment: CDR1 SGHNT and CDR2 YENEEA. V was clipped by 5 bases and J by 5 bases, with 10 bases between them. Alpha and beta constant-region primers primed reverse transcription of 400 to 650 ng RNA. Using multiplexing indices, alpha and beta chain libraries were generated apart by chain-specific third strand synthesis. One entry per CDR3 protein results from TCRdb running MiXCR on the 5' RACE reads. Counted here are 9,500 to 11,000 distinct CDR3 sequences, roughly 5.2% occurring once; the ten biggest clones make up about 14%.

The genes are TRBV11-3 and TRBJ2-1, with D tentatively TRBD2 (6 bases). This specimen consisted of blood, obtained before antiretroviral therapy. The TCR originated in an adult with HIV infection. The CDR3 loop reads CASSHRENNEQFF. CDR3 coding DNA: TGTGCCAGCAGCCACCGGGAGAACAATGAGCAGTTCTTC.